A single sample gave rise to the 20 T cell receptor beta chains below, sequenced in a study of cytomegalovirus exposure and HLA in healthy donors. Primers for the PCR totalled 60 Vbeta and 13 Jbeta. The data were produced by immunoSEQ multiplex PCR, yet TCRdb's version contains in-frame clones alone and is incomplete. The sample includes a few hundred thousand clones, 77% of them seen just once. Sequencing was done on a sample of PBMCs. Every receptor here comes from a woman in her fifties or sixties in good health and CMV-seropositive.

This clone was seen only a few times. The V gene is TRBV4-3, the J gene TRBJ1-4; D uncertain. Germline V gene data show CDR1 as LGHNA and CDR2 as YSLEER. This CDR3 has 15 residues. V shed 3 bases and J shed 4 bases, with 12 bases lying between them. In nucleotides, the CDR3 is TGCGCCAGCAGCCACGGAACTACCTTTAATGAAAAACTGTTTTTT. This gives the protein CASSHGTTFNEKLFF.

V gene TRBV30 combines with J gene TRBJ2-7; 9 bases map to TRBD2. The CDR3 consists of 18 residues. V lost 0 bases to trimming and J lost 2 bases; unmatched junction nucleotides: 14. Germline V gene lookup returns CDR1 GTSNPN and CDR2 SVGIG (reference sequence). For the CDR3, the DNA is TGTGCCTGGAGTGTTGGTTGGGGAATCCCTAGCGGGGCCTACGAGCAGTACTTC. It is translated as CAWSVGWGIPSGAYEQYF.

The chain recombines TRBV28 with TRBJ2-7, with TRBD2 as a possible D gene (6 bases). The V gene's germline CDR1 is MDHEN and CDR2 SYDVKM. Trimming took off 5 bases at V and 4 bases at J, with 9 bases between the two ends. CDR3 size: 12 residues. CDR3 nucleotides: TGTGCCAGCAGTCCGGCGGGGTACGAGCAGTACTTC. Protein: CASSPAGYEQYF.

V usage is TRBV5-6 and J usage is TRBJ2-6; 9 nucleotides align to TRBD1. The germline gives CDR1 SGHDT, CDR2 YYEEEE. With 1 base clipped from V and 0 bases from J, the junction kept 8 bases outside the gene matches. This CDR3 spans 19 amino acids. CDR3 nucleotides: TGTGCCAGCAGCTTGCCGGGAGGACAGGGGAGCTCTGGGGCCAACGTCCTGACTTTC. Translated: CASSLPGGQGSSGANVLTF.

The CDR3 sequence: CASKGGLAGDGEQYF. The CDR3 DNA sequence: TGTGCCAGCAAGGGAGGACTAGCGGGGGATGGCGAGCAGTACTTC. The chain is built from TRBV2 and TRBJ2-7; 13 bases align to TRBD2. This CDR3 spans 15 amino acids. CDR1 is SNHLY and CDR2 is FYNNEI in the germline V gene. V was pared by 7 bases and J by 6 bases, with 9 bases of the junction left unmatched.

The rearrangement links TRBV18 to TRBJ2-2, with TRBD1 matching over 8 bases. With V trimmed by 0 bases and J by 1 base, 4 bases remained unmatched. The CDR3 contains 17 residues. Germline V gene lookup returns CDR1 KGHSH and CDR2 LQKENI. CDR3 coding DNA: TGTGCCAGCTCACCACCTCAACAGGGGGAGAACACCGGGGAGCTGTTTTTT. It specifies CASSPPQQGENTGELFF.

V usage is TRBV10-3 and J usage is TRBJ1-5, with TRBD1 matching 9 bases. Unmatched junction bases numbered 6, after V lost 5 bases and J lost 4 bases. CDR1 and CDR2 (germline): ENHRY, SYGVKD. The CDR3 extends over 15 amino acids. The CDR3 reads CAISSDRGVNQPQHF. As DNA, the CDR3 is TGTGCCATCAGTTCCGACAGGGGGGTGAATCAGCCCCAGCATTTT.

The V gene is TRBV28, the J gene TRBJ2-3; tentatively, D is TRBD2 (7 bases). CDR3 size: 13 residues. Looked up from germline, CDR1 is MDHEN and CDR2 is SYDVKM. V was trimmed by 10 bases and J by 5 bases, leaving 16 bases between them. CDR3 coding DNA: TGTGCCAACAACGGGGGGCAATTAGATACGCAGTATTTT. Translated: CANNGGQLDTQYF.

This clone was counted only a few times. The rearrangement joins TRBV10-2 to TRBJ2-3; the D is unclear. There are 13 residues in the CDR3. CDR1 and CDR2 from the germline V gene are WSHSY and SAAADI. With 3 bases removed from V and 6 bases from J, the gap between germline ends came to 10 bases. The CDR3 DNA follows: TGCGCCAGCAGTGATCACGCCCGGGATACGCAGTATTTT. This codes for CASSDHARDTQYF.

V is TRBV6-5 and J is TRBJ2-1; TRBD1 agrees at 9 bases. Germline trimming cut 6 bases from V and 5 bases from J; bases unmatched to any gene: 5. Germline CDR1 reads MNHEY; CDR2 reads SVGAGI. The CDR3 sequence is 14 residues long. The CDR3: CASRGQGSHNEQFF. CDR3 in DNA: TGTGCCAGCAGGGGACAGGGTTCCCACAATGAGCAGTTCTTC.

CDR3 loop: CASRLTGDQPQHF. In DNA, the CDR3 is TGTGCCAGCAGATTAACAGGGGATCAGCCCCAGCATTTT. V is TRBV2 and J is TRBJ1-5; 7 nucleotides align to TRBD1. Trimming took 6 bases from V and 5 from J; bases not matched to a gene: 4. CDR1 is SNHLY and CDR2 is FYNNEI in the germline V gene. The CDR3 consists of 13 residues.

The chain employs TRBV4-2 and TRBJ1-3; possible D gene TRBD1, 6 bases. Germline CDR1 and CDR2: LGHNA and YNFKEQ. V lost 5 bases and J 4 bases, leaving 12 bases between the germline ends. This CDR3 region has 14 residues. DNA of the CDR3: TGTGCCAGCAGCGGCCACAGGGCCGGAAACACCATATATTTT. It encodes CASSGHRAGNTIYF.

CDR3 protein: CASSQGEGGGARDTQYF. The CDR3, as DNA: TGTGCCAGCAGCCAAGGCGAGGGCGGGGGGGCCCGAGATACGCAGTATTTT. The chain combines TRBV4-2 with TRBJ2-3; 9 positions agree with TRBD2. The germline V gene has CDR1 LGHNA and CDR2 YNFKEQ. CDR3 length: 17 amino acids. Trimming removed 1 base from V and 5 bases from J; junction bases left unmatched: 10.

The chain is built from TRBV7-9 and TRBJ1-6; weak D call: TRBD1 (6 bases). The V end was cut by 6 bases, the J end by 11 bases, with 20 bases between. The CDR3 is made up of 15 amino acids. The germline V gene has CDR1 SEHNR and CDR2 FQNEAQ (reference sequence). DNA for the CDR3: TGTGCCAGCAGACCGACAGGCCCCAGGGTGCCACCCCTCCACTTT. Encoded protein: CASRPTGPRVPPLHF.

This chain links TRBV7-7 with TRBJ2-3, with TRBD2 identical over 13 bases. Trimming cost V 4 bases and J 8 bases; bases outside gene matches: 6. CDR1 is SSHAT and CDR2 is FNYEAQ in the germline V gene (reference sequence). The CDR3 is made up of 15 amino acids. The CDR3, as DNA: TGTGCCAGCAGCTCCACTAGCGGGGGGGCCGGTACGCAGTATTTT. Amino acids: CASSSTSGGAGTQYF.

The gene calls are TRBV4-2 and TRBJ1-1, with a weak D call TRBD1 (5 bases). The V end was cut by 0 bases, the J end by 6 bases, with 11 bases between. The CDR3 totals 14 residues. Germline CDR1 is LGHNA and CDR2 is YNFKEQ. The CDR3 spells CASSQDWGGPEAFF. In nucleotides, the CDR3 is TGTGCCAGCAGCCAAGATTGGGGGGGACCTGAAGCTTTCTTT.

The V call is TRBV29-1, the J call TRBJ2-2; 7 bases are shared with TRBD2. The length of the CDR3 is 15 residues. Germline assignment: CDR1 SQVTM and CDR2 ANQGSEA. The V gene end was trimmed by 0 bases and the J gene end by 1 base; junction bases not matched to a gene: 2. The CDR3 loop is CSVEDRGGNTGELFF. CDR3 nucleotide sequence: TGCAGCGTTGAAGATCGCGGGGGGAACACCGGGGAGCTGTTTTTT.

V usage is TRBV30 and J usage is TRBJ1-4; a weak D match, TRBD1 (5 bases). Trimming removed 1 base from V and 8 bases from J, with 14 bases in between. Germline V gene data show CDR1 as GTSNPN and CDR2 as SVGIG (reference sequence). This CDR3 is 14 amino acids long. CDR3 nucleotides: TGTGCCTGGAGTGGGAGCAGGGCGAGGGAAAAACTGTTTTTT. It codes for CAWSGSRAREKLFF. The full variable domain, with the rest looked up from reference TRBV30 and TRBJ1-4, is SQTIHQWPATLVQPVGSPLSLECTVEGTSNPNLYWYRQAAGRGLQLLFYSVGIGQISSEVPQNLSASRPQDRQFILSSKKLLLSDSGFYLCAWSGSRAREKLFFGSGTQLSVL.

The chain recombines TRBV5-1 with TRBJ2-5; 9 positions agree with TRBD1. The DNA end is more similar to TRBJ2-7, so the J call may be wrong. In germline, CDR1 is SGHRS, CDR2 YFSETQ. This CDR3 region has 15 residues. CDR3 nucleotide sequence: TGCGCCAGCAGCTCCTCCGGGACAGGGTCCTACGAGCAGTACTTC. Protein sequence: CASSSSGTGSYEQYF.

This chain joins TRBV5-1 and TRBJ2-1, with 9 bases fitting TRBD2. This CDR3 contains 15 residues. V was pared by 4 bases and J by 9 bases, with 11 bases of the junction left unmatched. Germline V gene sequence: CDR1 SGHRS, CDR2 YFSETQ. As DNA, the CDR3 is TGCGCCAGCAGCATTGCCGGGACTAGCCCGGCTGAGCAGTTCTTC. Its translation is CASSIAGTSPAEQFF.